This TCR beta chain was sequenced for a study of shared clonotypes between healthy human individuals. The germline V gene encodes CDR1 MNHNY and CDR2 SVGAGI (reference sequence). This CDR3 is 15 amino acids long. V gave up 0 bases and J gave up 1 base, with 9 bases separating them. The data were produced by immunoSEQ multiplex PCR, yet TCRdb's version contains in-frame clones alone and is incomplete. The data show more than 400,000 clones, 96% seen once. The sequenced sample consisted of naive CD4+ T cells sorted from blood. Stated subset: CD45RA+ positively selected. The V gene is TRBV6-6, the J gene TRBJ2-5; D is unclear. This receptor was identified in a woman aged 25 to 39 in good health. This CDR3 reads CASSYSMVSQETQYF. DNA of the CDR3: TGTGCCAGCAGTTACTCAATGGTCTCCCAAGAGACCCAGTACTTC.